The 24 T cell receptor beta chains reported below all come from one sample, sequenced in a study of T cell responses to AZD1222 COVID-19 vaccine (dated by TCRdb to 2020 to 2023). This sample's time point label indicates: baseline before first vaccination. Libraries were built with the immunoSEQ multiplex PCR assay. As stored in TCRdb, this immuneACCESS dataset retains in-frame rearrangements with V and J assigned. A fraction of the clones does not appear; measured against another copy, unresolved V genes explain less than half of the discrepancy, and the remainder lacks a known reason. This sample holds 130,000 to 150,000 clones; more than 90% were observed only once. The ten top clones hold 3.1% of the sample. The sequences come from peripheral blood, collected on day 0 of AZD1222 vaccination. Receptor source: an adult in good health.

The rearrangement links TRBV12-3 or TRBV12-4 to TRBJ1-5; D is unclear. The CDR3 length is 12 residues. Trimming stripped 7 bases from V and 4 bases from J, with 8 bases between. Here the CDR3 DNA reads TGTGCCAGCAAGCGGGTAAATCAGCCCCAGCATTTT. It specifies CASKRVNQPQHF.

The chain recombines TRBV3-1 (or the pseudogene TRBV3-2) with TRBJ2-1; D perhaps matches TRBD2 (6 bases). The V gene lost 11 bases and the J gene lost 3 bases, with 23 bases spanning the gap. This CDR3 region has 16 residues. CDR1 and CDR2 (germline): LGHDT, YNNKEL (reference sequence). For the CDR3, the DNA is TGTGCCGCTCCAAGTCGGGGGTTTAAAGGCTACAATGAGCAGTTCTTC. This translates into CAAPSRGFKGYNEQFF.

This rearrangement joins TRBV3-1 (or the pseudogene TRBV3-2) to TRBJ2-7; TRBD2 might be the D (5 bases). The V gene's germline CDR1 is LGHDT and CDR2 YNNKEL (reference sequence). With 0 bases removed from V and 5 bases from J, the gap between germline ends came to 17 bases. This CDR3 is built from 16 residues. The CDR3 region has the DNA TGTGCCAGCAGCCAAGAGGCGGGCAGACCCGCGGACGAGCAGTACTTC. Translated: CASSQEAGRPADEQYF.

The chain employs TRBV14 and TRBJ2-2, with TRBD1 matching over 10 bases. Germline V gene sequence: CDR1 SGHDN, CDR2 FVKESK. There are 15 residues in the CDR3. V dropped 4 bases and J dropped 6; count of bases not matched to a gene: 5. As DNA, the CDR3 is TGTGCCAGCAGCCCCAGACAGGGGGCGGCCGGGGAGCTGTTTTTT. This encodes CASSPRQGAAGELFF.

This clone has just one count. The rearrangement links TRBV27 to TRBJ1-1; no clear D. Deletions cut 6 bases from V and 5 bases from J, with 16 bases between. CDR3 length: 14 residues. The germline V gene has CDR1 MNHEY and CDR2 SMNVEV (reference sequence). The CDR3 region is CASSASWGLTEAFF. DNA of the CDR3: TGTGCCAGCAGCGCGTCCTGGGGTTTGACTGAAGCTTTCTTT.

The V call is TRBV30, the J call TRBJ2-1; the match to TRBD1 covers 8 bases. J lost 3 bases, V lost 4 bases, and 11 bases had no gene match. The CDR3 length is 16 residues. Germline CDR1 GTSNPN, CDR2 SVGIG (reference sequence). CDR3 in DNA: TGTGCCTGGATTCCCCGGACAGGGAAGATCTACAATGAGCAGTTCTTC. This gives the protein CAWIPRTGKIYNEQFF.

V gene TRBV10-3 combines with J gene TRBJ2-7; D remains unclear. With 9 bases removed from V and 2 bases from J, the gap between germline ends came to 11 bases. Germline V gene data show CDR1 as ENHRY and CDR2 as SYGVKD. The CDR3 runs 12 residues. In DNA, the CDR3 is TGTGCCATTTCGGCCTACCCCTACGAGCAGTACTTC. Amino acids: CAISAYPYEQYF.

The J gene is TRBJ1-2, the V gene TRBV5-6; D is unresolved. Deletions cut 0 bases from V and 8 bases from J, with 8 bases between. This CDR3 contains 12 residues. Germline CDR1 SGHDT, CDR2 YYEEEE. The CDR3 loop is CASSLVGNGYTF. The CDR3 nucleotides are TGTGCCAGCAGCTTGGTTGGGAACGGCTACACCTTC.

The V and J genes are TRBV19 and TRBJ1-3; no reliable D call. Trimming removed 2 bases at V and 1 base at J, with 9 bases between. The CDR3 contains 15 residues. From germline, CDR1 is LNHDA and CDR2 SQIVND (reference sequence). CDR3 protein: CASSINRESGNTIYF. The CDR3 nucleotides are TGTGCCAGTAGTATAAATCGGGAGTCTGGAAACACCATATATTTT.

The V call is TRBV7-9, the J call TRBJ1-2, with 7 bases aligning to TRBD1. The V gene's germline CDR1 is SEHNR and CDR2 FQNEAQ (reference sequence). V was pared by 4 bases and J by 2 bases, with 16 bases of the junction left unmatched. The CDR3 runs to 18 residues. The CDR3 DNA sequence: TGTGCCAGCAGCTCCCTACCCGGACAGGCCTTATCGAACTATGGCTACACCTTC. This gives the protein CASSSLPGQALSNYGYTF.

V is TRBV4-1 and J is TRBJ1-6; tentatively, D is TRBD1 (5 bases). Germline loops: CDR1 MGHRA, CDR2 YSYEKL. CDR3 length: 14 residues. Trimming stripped 5 bases from V and 10 bases from J, with 15 bases between. In DNA, the CDR3 is TGCGCCAGCAGCATACAGGTCGCGGGGTCACCCCTCCACTTT. It codes for CASSIQVAGSPLHF.

The chain links TRBV7-9 to TRBJ2-7, with unresolved D. Trimming shortened V by 4 bases and J by 3 bases, and 10 bases separated the two germline ends. Looked up from germline, CDR1 is SEHNR and CDR2 is FQNEAQ (reference sequence). CDR3 size: 13 residues. Written as DNA, the CDR3 is TGTGCCAGCAGCTCAGGATCTAACTACGAGCAGTACTTC. This translates into CASSSGSNYEQYF.

The rearrangement joins TRBV19 to TRBJ1-6; D may be TRBD1 (5 bases). The CDR3 sequence is 14 residues long. With 0 bases removed from V and 14 bases from J, the gap between germline ends came to 14 bases. The germline V gene encodes CDR1 LNHDA and CDR2 SQIVND (reference sequence). CDR3 bases: TGTGCCAGTAGTATAGACTCTCCGTTGGGGGCCCTCCACTTT. Translated: CASSIDSPLGALHF.

This clone occurred a few times. This chain links TRBV7-6 with TRBJ2-7; D is undetermined. The CDR3 extends over 14 amino acids. CDR1 is SGHVS and CDR2 is FNYEAQ in the germline V gene. V gave up 1 base and J gave up 2 bases, with 9 bases separating them. In DNA, the CDR3 is TGTGCCAGCAGCTTAGAGCCGGTGGCCTACGAGCAGTACTTC. Amino acids: CASSLEPVAYEQYF.

The chain has TRBV19 and TRBJ2-7, with D tentatively TRBD2 (5 bases). Looked up from germline, CDR1 is LNHDA and CDR2 is SQIVND (reference sequence). The V gene lost 6 bases and the J gene lost 0 bases, with 15 bases spanning the gap. This CDR3 has 15 amino acids. CDR3 sequence: CASSRRELSSYEQYF. CDR3 sequence (DNA): TGTGCCAGTAGCCGACGGGAACTCTCCTCCTACGAGCAGTACTTC.

The J gene is TRBJ2-1, the V gene TRBV5-5; maybe TRBD2 (5 bases). CDR3 size: 15 residues. CDR1 SGHKS and CDR2 YYEKEE come from the germline V gene (reference sequence). Trimming removed 4 bases from V and 0 bases from J, with 11 bases in between. The CDR3 DNA reads TGTGCCAGCAGCATACTGACTAACTCCTACAATGAGCAGTTCTTC. Its protein is CASSILTNSYNEQFF.

The chain links TRBV5-1 to TRBJ1-1, with TRBD1 matching 7 bases. Trimming at V came to 6 bases and at J to 5 bases, leaving 13 bases not matched to a gene. The V gene's germline CDR1 is SGHRS and CDR2 YFSETQ. The CDR3 runs 15 residues. The CDR3 loop reads CASIPGRGRGTEAFF. The CDR3 coding sequence is TGCGCCAGCATCCCGGGTAGGGGGCGTGGGACTGAAGCTTTCTTT.

The chain couples TRBV9 to TRBJ1-1, with D uncertain. CDR1 is SGDLS and CDR2 is YYNGEE in the germline V gene. The CDR3 spans 15 residues. V was cut by 0 bases and J by 3 bases, with 12 bases left in between. In DNA, the CDR3 is TGTGCCAGCAGCGTAGACCACGGCAGCTACACTGAAGCTTTCTTT. Protein product: CASSVDHGSYTEAFF.

The V gene is TRBV7-9, the J gene TRBJ1-2; D unresolved. The germline gives CDR1 SEHNR, CDR2 FQNEAQ (reference sequence). This CDR3 comprises 14 residues. The V end lost 5 bases, the J end lost 2 bases, and 12 bases lay between the germline ends. For the CDR3, the DNA is TGTGCCAGCAGCATTGGACGGTCCAACTATGGCTACACCTTC. It yields the protein CASSIGRSNYGYTF.

This chain uses TRBV7-2 with TRBJ2-7, with TRBD2 matching 7 bases. This CDR3 region has 14 residues. Trimming at V came to 4 bases and at J to 1 base, leaving 4 bases not matched to a gene. Germline V gives CDR1 SGHTA, CDR2 FQGNSA. CDR3 region: CASSWGGFSYEQYF. The CDR3 nucleotides are TGTGCCAGCAGCTGGGGGGGGTTTTCCTACGAGCAGTACTTC.

V usage is TRBV19 and J usage is TRBJ1-5; 7 bases align to TRBD1. The germline CDR1 and CDR2 sequences are LNHDA and SQIVND (reference sequence). CDR3 length: 16 amino acids. Losses at the gene ends were 4 bases for V and 2 bases for J; bases not matched to a gene: 8. In DNA, the CDR3 is TGTGCCAGTAGTACCGGGACAGCAAGGGGCAATCAGCCCCAGCATTTT. Translated: CASSTGTARGNQPQHF.

The chain employs TRBV3-1 (or the pseudogene TRBV3-2) and TRBJ2-1; D might be TRBD2 (6 bases). The CDR3 is 14 residues long. With 3 bases removed from V and 0 bases from J, the gap between germline ends came to 6 bases. In germline, CDR1 is LGHDT, CDR2 YNNKEL (reference sequence). CDR3 residues: CASSQRGSYNEQFF. CDR3 nucleotides: TGTGCCAGCAGCCAGCGGGGCTCCTACAATGAGCAGTTCTTC.

V and J are TRBV28 and TRBJ2-3; D assignment may be TRBD1 or TRBD2 (6 bases each). Germline values: CDR1 MDHEN, CDR2 SYDVKM. The CDR3 length is 18 residues. The V end was cut by 3 bases, the J end by 4 bases, with 23 bases between. For the CDR3, the DNA is TGTGCCAGCAGTTTTATCCCCTCCAGGGGAAGGGGGGCAGATACGCAGTATTTT. As protein: CASSFIPSRGRGADTQYF. Filled out from reference TRBV28 and TRBJ2-3, the complete variable domain reads DVKVTQSSRYLVKRTGEKVFLECVQDMDHENMFWYRQDPGLGLRLIYFSYDVKMKEKGDIPEGYSVSREKKERFSLILESASTNQTSMYLCASSFIPSRGRGADTQYFGPGTRLTVL.

The CDR3 sequence: CASSFEFGNTIYF. The CDR3 DNA is TGTGCCAGCAGCTTTGAATTTGGAAACACCATATATTTT. The chain couples TRBV11-3 to TRBJ1-3; D not resolved. The V gene lost 3 bases and the J gene lost 3 bases, with 6 bases spanning the gap. The CDR3 totals 13 residues. In germline, CDR1 is SGHNT, CDR2 YENEEA.